A single sample is the source of the 17 T cell receptor beta chains below, sequenced in a study of blood T cell repertoires in COVID-19. Generated by immunoSEQ multiplex PCR, the TCRdb table keeps only in-frame clones and is missing some. The repertoire holds over 140,000 clones, around 73% seen once, with approximately 9% in the top ten. Sequencing was performed on peripheral blood. Source of these receptors: a woman between 50 and 59 years old with active or convalescent COVID-19.

The V and J genes are TRBV9 and TRBJ2-7, with TRBD2 identical over 9 bases. Germline loops: CDR1 SGDLS, CDR2 YYNGEE. The V segment lost 2 bases and the J segment 3 bases; nucleotides outside the gene matches: 6. CDR3 length: 15 amino acids. This CDR3 is CASSVTGTSRYEQYF. The CDR3 DNA follows: TGTGCCAGCAGCGTGACCGGGACTAGCCGCTACGAGCAGTACTTC.

As regards this clone: The DNA is omitted, as the CDR3 cannot be located on it reliably, and the CDR3 follows TCRdb's listing. V and J are TRBV7-5 and TRBJ2-7; TRBD1 is the table's D call and was not checked against the DNA. TRBV7-5 is reported as a pseudogene. From its first to its last residue, the CDR3 has 14 amino acids. CDR3 sequence reads: CVRSVGQGAREQYF.

On this clone: Other nucleotide sequences in the sample specify the same CDR3. This chain links TRBV19 with TRBJ1-5; 7 bases are shared with TRBD1. The germline CDR1 and CDR2 sequences are LNHDA and SQIVND (reference sequence). J was trimmed by 4 bases and V by 4 bases; bases with no gene match: 4. This CDR3 is 14 amino acids long. In DNA form, the CDR3 reads TGTGCCAGTAGTACTTTACAGGGGAATCAGCCCCAGCATTTT. Translated, it gives CASSTLQGNQPQHF.

V gene TRBV15 combines with J gene TRBJ1-1; TRBD1 agrees at 7 bases. This CDR3 region has 14 residues. Trimming removed 3 bases from V and 5 bases from J; junction bases left unmatched: 6. Per the germline V gene, CDR1 is LNHNV and CDR2 is YYDKDF (reference sequence). In DNA form, the CDR3 reads TGTGCCACCAGCAGGGAATTACAGGGGACTGAAGCTTTCTTT. Translating it yields CATSRELQGTEAFF.

The V call is TRBV5-5, the J call TRBJ2-5; 15 bases align to TRBD2. Germline CDR1 SGHKS, CDR2 YYEKEE (reference sequence). The CDR3 runs 19 residues. V was clipped by 0 bases and J by 2 bases; unmatched bases: 8. As DNA, the CDR3 is TGTGCCAGCAGCTTGGACCAGGGACTAGCGGGAGGAAGACAAGAGACCCAGTACTTC. It specifies CASSLDQGLAGGRQETQYF. Combining the CDR3 with reference TRBV5-5 and TRBJ2-5 gives the whole variable domain DAGVTQSPTHLIKTRGQQVTLRCSPISGHKSVSWYQQVLGQGPQFIFQYYEKEERGRGNFPDRFSARQFPNYSSELNVNALLLGDSALYLCASSLDQGLAGGRQETQYFGPGTRLLVL.

This sequence joins TRBV7-2 and TRBJ2-3; a weak D match, TRBD2 (6 bases). The germline V gene has CDR1 SGHTA and CDR2 FQGNSA. Trimming took 3 bases from V and 4 from J, leaving 11 bases between them. The CDR3 totals 14 residues. The CDR3 spells CASSLQGEADTQYF. CDR3 DNA sequence: TGTGCCAGCAGCTTGCAAGGGGAGGCAGATACGCAGTATTTT.

This sequence joins TRBV2 and TRBJ1-1; D remains unclear. Germline V gene lookup returns CDR1 SNHLY and CDR2 FYNNEI. Trimming shortened V by 3 bases and J by 1 base, and 6 bases separated the two germline ends. The CDR3 totals 13 residues. Written as DNA, the CDR3 is TGTGCCAGCAGTGATGGGAGGAACACTGAAGCTTTCTTT. This gives the protein CASSDGRNTEAFF.

This CDR3 is CASSAPSGVNTGELFF. The CDR3 DNA sequence: TGCGCCAGCAGCGCACCTAGCGGGGTGAACACCGGGGAGCTGTTTTTT. The J gene is TRBJ2-2, the V gene TRBV5-1; 9 positions agree with TRBD2. J lost 1 base, V lost 4 bases, and 5 bases had no gene match. This CDR3 contains 16 residues. Germline V gene lookup returns CDR1 SGHRS and CDR2 YFSETQ.

The chain has TRBV14 and TRBJ1-1, with 7 nucleotides matching TRBD1. This CDR3 contains 13 residues. The V gene's germline CDR1 is SGHDN and CDR2 FVKESK. The V and J ends lost 9 bases and 8 bases, in that order; junction bases with no gene match: 12. CDR3 loop: CASRQGGRNEAFF. In DNA, the CDR3 is TGTGCCAGTAGACAGGGCGGTCGGAACGAAGCTTTCTTT.

The gene calls are TRBV6-5 and TRBJ2-2, with TRBD2 matching 7 bases. Trimming removed 3 bases from V and 6 bases from J; junction bases left unmatched: 10. The CDR3 sequence is 16 residues long. Per the germline V gene, CDR1 is MNHEY and CDR2 is SVGAGI. CDR3 residues: CASSYSRTRAAGELFF. The CDR3 coding sequence is TGTGCCAGCAGTTATTCCCGGACTAGAGCGGCCGGGGAGCTGTTTTTT.

The gene calls are TRBV18 and TRBJ1-5, with TRBD1 as a possible D gene (6 bases). Trimming cost V 5 bases and J 3 bases, with 11 bases left between them. Germline V gene data show CDR1 as KGHSH and CDR2 as LQKENI. The CDR3 extends over 14 amino acids. CDR3 amino acids: CASSSGQYNQPQHF. CDR3 DNA: TGTGCCAGCTCATCAGGACAGTACAATCAGCCCCAGCATTTT.

The J gene is TRBJ2-3, the V gene TRBV4-3; 7 positions match TRBD1. The germline V gene encodes CDR1 LGHNA and CDR2 YSLEER. J lost 5 bases, V lost 1 base, and 6 bases had no gene match. The CDR3 covers 15 residues. The CDR3 loop is CASSQGQGDEDTQYF. In DNA form, the CDR3 reads TGCGCCAGCAGCCAAGGCCAGGGGGATGAAGATACGCAGTATTTT.

J is TRBJ1-3 and V is TRBV30, with 9 nucleotides matching TRBD1. The CDR3 length is 14 residues. V shed 4 bases and J 2 bases; nucleotides not matched to a gene: 3. Germline V CDR1 and CDR2: GTSNPN, SVGIG (reference sequence). The CDR3 DNA reads as TGTGCCTGGACCGGGGACAGGGCTGGAAACACCATATATTTT. Encoded protein: CAWTGDRAGNTIYF.

The chain carries TRBV4-3 and TRBJ1-1; D is unclear. CDR3 length equals 13 residues. CDR1 LGHNA and CDR2 YSLEER come from the germline V gene. The V end was cut by 0 bases, the J end by 6 bases, with 8 bases between. Here the CDR3 DNA reads TGCGCCAGCAGCCAAGACCTGAGGGCTGAAGCTTTCTTT. Protein sequence: CASSQDLRAEAFF.

The chain links TRBV7-2 to TRBJ1-6; 8 nucleotides line up with TRBD1. CDR1 SGHTA and CDR2 FQGNSA come from the germline V gene. This CDR3 is built from 14 residues. The V and J ends lost 2 bases and 9 bases, in that order; junction bases with no gene match: 3. The CDR3 region is CASSLQQGGSPLHF. CDR3 DNA sequence: TGTGCCAGCAGCTTACAACAGGGGGGTTCACCCCTCCACTTT.

The chain recombines TRBV7-2 with TRBJ1-1, with D possibly TRBD1 on 5 matching bases. CDR1 SGHTA and CDR2 FQGNSA come from the germline V gene. V was clipped by 5 bases and J by 0 bases, with 10 bases between them. The length of the CDR3 is 14 residues. The DNA of the CDR3 is TGTGCCAGCAGCGTCAGGGCCGTGAACACTGAAGCTTTCTTT. Translation: CASSVRAVNTEAFF.

This chain links TRBV5-1 with TRBJ2-3; 9 bases are a match to TRBD1. V trimming: 2 bases; J trimming: 5 bases; junction bases outside the gene matches: 12. From germline, CDR1 is SGHRS and CDR2 YFSETQ. The CDR3 has 17 residues. The chain's CDR3 is CASSLQGALVQVDTQYF. The CDR3 DNA follows: TGCGCCAGCAGCTTACAGGGGGCGCTGGTACAAGTAGATACGCAGTATTTT.